The 7 T cell receptor beta chains reported below all come from one sample, sequenced in a study of CD8 T cells in ankylosing spondylitis. From the 5' RACE reads, TCRdb called clonotypes with MiXCR, one entry per CDR3 protein. This repertoire shows roughly 250,000 distinct CDR3 sequences, about 9.1% found once; its top ten account for around 7%. The source material was blood, either unsorted or a sorted T cell fraction (not recorded which). All receptors derive from a male donor with ankylosing spondylitis or in good health (not recorded which).

J is TRBJ1-4 and V is TRBV27; 8 nucleotides agree with TRBD1. The CDR3 loop spans 13 amino acids. After removal of 8 bases from V and 7 bases from J, the junction contained 6 bases not matched to a gene. Germline V gives CDR1 MNHEY, CDR2 SMNVEV (reference sequence). Written as DNA, the CDR3 is TGTGCCAGCCTGGACAGGGCGATTGAAAAACTGTTTTTT. Protein: CASLDRAIEKLFF. The variable domain in full, with the rest retrieved from reference TRBV27 and TRBJ1-4, is EAQVTQNPRYLITVTGKKLTVTCSQNMNHEYMSWYRQDPGLGLRQIYYSMNVEVTDKGDVPEGYKVSRKEKRNFPLILESPSPNQTSLYFCASLDRAIEKLFFGSGTQLSVL.

This clonotype was observed at least ten times. The chain carries TRBV15 and TRBJ2-7; weak D call: TRBD2 (5 bases). This CDR3 is built from 16 residues. Trimming took 0 bases from V and 6 from J, leaving 18 bases between them. Germline values: CDR1 LNHNV, CDR2 YYDKDF (reference sequence). The CDR3, as DNA: TGTGCCACCAGCAGAGATCGTACCGGGGTTGGAGGCGAGCAGTACTTC. Translation gives CATSRDRTGVGGEQYF.

V is TRBV20-1 and J is TRBJ2-3; no clear D. This CDR3 region has 15 residues. Germline V lookup: CDR1 DFQATT, CDR2 SNEGSKA (reference sequence). The V end lost 3 bases, the J end lost 2 bases, and 15 bases lay between the germline ends. The DNA of the CDR3 is TGCAGTGCTAGGATTCCAGGTCGAAACACAGATACGCAGTATTTT. As protein: CSARIPGRNTDTQYF.

This rearrangement joins TRBV29-1 to TRBJ1-1; D remains unclear. The CDR3 sequence is 12 residues long. V was shortened by 7 bases and J by 8 bases, with 17 bases between the two germline ends. Germline V gives CDR1 SQVTM, CDR2 ANQGSEA. The CDR3 nucleotides read TGCAGCGACATTAGACAAGTAACCGAAGCTTTCTTT. It codes for CSDIRQVTEAFF.

This clonotype was counted many times. The CDR3: CSAPLGLAGSYEQYF. The CDR3 bases are TGCAGTGCCCCCCTCGGACTAGCGGGGTCCTACGAGCAGTACTTC. J is TRBJ2-7 and V is TRBV20-1, with 12 positions matching TRBD2. Trimming removed 6 bases from V and 1 base from J; junction bases left unmatched: 7. The germline V gene has CDR1 DFQATT and CDR2 SNEGSKA (reference sequence). The CDR3 consists of 15 residues.

This clonotype was counted many times. The chain links TRBV10-3 to TRBJ2-2; D is uncertain. The CDR3 has 14 residues. V lost 2 bases to trimming and J lost 3 bases, with 7 bases between them. Germline loops: CDR1 ENHRY, CDR2 SYGVKD. CDR3 nucleotide sequence: TGTGCCATCAGTGAGATTATCTACACCGGGGAGCTGTTTTTT. It specifies CAISEIIYTGELFF.

This clonotype was counted many times. V usage is TRBV9 and J usage is TRBJ1-1; 7 bases align to TRBD1. This CDR3 is 14 amino acids long. CDR1 and CDR2 (germline): SGDLS, YYNGEE. J lost 6 bases, V lost 4 bases, and 9 bases had no gene match. The CDR3 loop is CASSSGGGRAEAFF. In nucleotides, the CDR3 is TGTGCCAGCAGCTCTGGAGGGGGCAGGGCTGAAGCTTTCTTT.